This is a list of T cell receptor beta chains from one sample in a study of shared clonotypes between healthy human individuals. TCRdb's copy holds only in-frame clones and misses some; the assay was immunoSEQ multiplex PCR. The data show millions of clones, approximately 95% seen once. Source material: naive CD4+ T cells from PBMCs. Receptor source: a man aged 18 to 30 in good health. Some clones in this sample may be carry-over from other donors' samples. Each CDR3 is given with its conserved first and last residue. A D gene is named only where the DNA matches it firmly. Not all rows give a size; the values are once, few, many and, for expanded clones, a class.

d_gene | j_gene | v_gene | abundance | CDR3aa | CDR3nt
. | TRBJ1-6 | TRBV2 | . | CASRRQAESPLHF | TGTGCCAGCAGACGACAGGCGGAATCACCCCTCCACTTT
. | TRBJ2-7 | TRBV2 | once | CASSEQGNSYEQYF | TGTGCCAGCAGTGAACAGGGAAACTCCTACGAGCAGTACTTC
. | TRBJ1-1 | TRBV4-1 | . | CASSPPRRQLNTEAFF | TGCGCCAGCAGCCCTCCACGGCGACAGCTGAACACTGAAGCTTTCTTT
TRBD1 | TRBJ2-1 | TRBV18 | . | CASSPRGTGGNEQFF | TGTGCCAGCTCACCACGCGGGACAGGGGGCAATGAGCAGTTCTTC
TRBD1 | TRBJ1-2 | TRBV9 | . | CASSASLNRDRAYGYTF | TGTGCCAGCAGCGCTTCATTAAACCGGGACAGGGCTTATGGCTACACCTTC
. | TRBJ2-1 | TRBV28 | . | CASSTQGLKEQFF | TGTGCCAGCAGCACCCAGGGGCTCAAAGAGCAGTTCTTC
. | TRBJ1-2 | TRBV7-2 | . | CASSLDGGKNYGYTF | TGTGCCAGCAGCTTAGACGGGGGGAAGAACTATGGCTACACCTTC
. | TRBJ1-3 | TRBV18 | . | CASSPGETGNTIYF | TGTGCCAGCTCACCGGGGGAGACGGGAAACACCATATATTTT
TRBD1 | TRBJ2-3 | TRBV7-3 | once | CASSLTAGAGGTQYF | TGTGCCAGCAGCTTAACAGCAGGGGCAGGGGGTACGCAGTATTTT
. | TRBJ1-5 | TRBV7-2 | . | CASSLLGPAGENQPQHF | TGTGCCAGCAGCTTGCTCGGACCCGCCGGCGAAAATCAGCCCCAGCATTTT
. | TRBJ2-6 | TRBV4-1 | once | CASSQDPGRTSSGANVLTF | TGCGCCAGCAGCCAAGATCCGGGACGTACCAGCTCTGGGGCCAACGTCCTGACTTTC
TRBD1 | TRBJ2-7 | TRBV2 | . | CASRAGTGGSYEQYF | TGTGCCAGCAGGGCCGGGACAGGGGGCTCCTACGAGCAGTACTTC
. | TRBJ2-3 | TRBV5-1 | . | CASRTVLSTDTQYF | TGCGCCAGCCGGACAGTTCTCAGCACAGATACGCAGTATTTT
TRBD2 | TRBJ2-1 | TRBV11-3 | . | CASGSGSSSEQFF | TGTGCCAGCGGGAGCGGGAGTTCGAGTGAGCAGTTCTTC
TRBD1 | TRBJ2-7 | TRBV7-2 | . | CASSIGQGGLSYEQYF | TGTGCCAGCAGCATAGGACAGGGGGGTTTGTCCTACGAGCAGTACTTC
. | TRBJ1-5 | TRBV6-1 | . | CASRENHSNQPQHF | TGTGCCAGTAGGGAGAATCATAGCAATCAGCCCCAGCATTTT
TRBD1 | TRBJ2-1 | TRBV28 | . | CASSEVGQGAHDEQFF | TGTGCCAGCAGTGAAGTGGGACAGGGGGCGCACGATGAGCAGTTCTTC
. | TRBJ1-1 | TRBV7-2 | few | CASSLAAEAFF | TGTGCCAGCAGCTTAGCTGCCGAAGCTTTCTTT
. | TRBJ2-5 | TRBV10-3 | . | CAISTGLAETQYF | TGTGCCATCAGCACAGGGTTGGCGGAGACCCAGTACTTC
. | TRBJ1-4 | TRBV30 | . | CAWSSGLRLFF | TGTGCCTGGAGTTCAGGGTTACGGCTGTTTTTT
. | TRBJ2-2 | TRBV2 | . | CASSSRPGAGELFF | TGTGCCAGCAGTTCGAGGCCCGGGGCCGGGGAGCTGTTTTTT
. | TRBJ1-5 | TRBV5-6 | . | CASSRSLGQPQHF | TGTGCCAGCAGCAGGAGTCTCGGACAGCCCCAGCATTTT
. | TRBJ1-5 | TRBV28 | . | CASTSWGNQPQHF | TGTGCCAGCACCTCGTGGGGCAATCAGCCCCAGCATTTT
TRBD1 | TRBJ1-1 | TRBV6-1 | . | CASNPDRGRAFF | TGTGCCAGCAACCCGGACAGGGGCAGAGCTTTCTTT
. | TRBJ1-1 | TRBV15 | . | CATSRYSSPAEAFF | TGTGCCACCAGCAGATATTCGTCCCCAGCTGAAGCTTTCTTT
TRBD2 | TRBJ2-7 | TRBV28 | . | CASGAPSGGGEQYF | TGTGCCAGTGGGGCCCCTAGCGGCGGGGGGGAGCAGTACTTC
. | TRBJ2-3 | TRBV18 | . | CASSPSLMDPRGF | TGTGCCAGCTCACCATCGCTCATGGACCCCCGGGGTTTT
. | TRBJ1-2 | TRBV28 | . | CASSFTGKADYGYTF | TGTGCCAGCAGTTTTACCGGAAAGGCGGACTATGGCTACACCTTC
. | TRBJ1-5 | TRBV6-1 | . | CASSESPWGGENQPQHF | TGTGCCAGCAGTGAATCCCCGTGGGGGGGCGAGAATCAGCCCCAGCATTTT
. | TRBJ2-3 | TRBV2 | . | CASRPSTDTQYF | TGTGCCAGCCGGCCAAGCACAGATACGCAGTATTTT
. | TRBJ2-7 | TRBV28 | . | CASSRGRGEQYF | TGTGCCAGCAGCCGCGGACGGGGGGAGCAGTACTTC
TRBD1 | TRBJ2-2 | TRBV6-1 | once | CASSEGQGSFAGELFF | TGTGCCAGCAGTGAGGGACAGGGTTCATTTGCCGGGGAGCTGTTTTTT
. | TRBJ1-2 | TRBV29-1 | . | CSVTDPAGGYTF | TGCAGCGTTACGGACCCGGCGGGTGGCTACACCTTC